This T cell receptor (beta chain) was found in a study of regulatory T cells in long-lasting Graves disease. General study points: TCR diversity in persistent Graves' patients was below that of newly diagnosed ones.

According to the study, TCR beta libraries were built with iRepertoire HTBI primers and CDR3-region Arm-PCR. TCRdb re-derived calls from the multiplex PCR reads in MiXCR, one entry per CDR3 protein. In the table there are a few hundred thousand distinct CDR3 sequences, just over 20% of which are singletons. This clonotype occurred many times. The antigen is not known. Germline CDR1 and CDR2: MNHNS and SASEGT. V shed 5 bases and J shed 4 bases, with 14 bases lying between them. This CDR3 region has 14 residues. Time point specified: newly diagnosed GD, antithyroid drugs for less than 3 months. The authors made the TCR library using RNA they extracted from PBMCs.

The chain uses TRBV6-1 and TRBJ1-1, with D possibly TRBD1 on 5 matching bases. This TCR was recovered from a female donor with Graves disease. The material was peripheral blood mononuclear cells (PBMCs), obtained at new diagnosis, from a patient treated with antithyroid drugs. In DNA, the CDR3 is TGTGCCAGCAGTCGAAATCTGGGGGGCACTGAAGCTTTCTTT. Translating it yields CASSRNLGGTEAFF.